Presented here are 28 T cell receptor beta chains from one specimen sequenced in a study of cytomegalovirus exposure and HLA in healthy donors. PCR was performed using 60 Vbeta and 13 Jbeta primers. Repertoires were generated with immunoSEQ multiplex PCR, while TCRdb's copy carries only in-frame clones and drops some. Here the sample spans some 150,000 clones, 65% to 75% being singletons. The sample comprised PBMCs. These receptors all stem from a man aged 60-69 years in good health and CMV-seronegative.

The genes are TRBV27 and TRBJ2-3; maybe TRBD1 (6 bases). CDR3 length equals 17 residues. Trimming pared 6 bases from V and 0 bases from J, leaving 19 bases between. Germline V CDR1 and CDR2: MNHEY, SMNVEV (reference sequence). The CDR3 region is CASSPTSDSRSTDTQYF. DNA for the CDR3: TGTGCCAGCAGCCCGACCTCGGACAGTCGTAGCACAGATACGCAGTATTTT.

The chain has TRBV15 and TRBJ2-5, with TRBD2 matching 12 bases. TRBJ2-7 explains the end of the DNA better; the J call may be wrong. The CDR3 covers 19 residues. Per the germline V gene, CDR1 is LNHNV and CDR2 is YYDKDF (reference sequence). The CDR3 loop reads CATSRDPRPTSGSAYEQYF. CDR3 in DNA: TGTGCCACCAGCAGAGATCCGAGACCGACTAGCGGGAGTGCGTACGAGCAGTACTTC.

The rearrangement uses TRBV29-1 and TRBJ2-2; 9 bases map to TRBD1. The germline V gene encodes CDR1 SQVTM and CDR2 ANQGSEA. Unmatched junction bases numbered 7, after V lost 3 bases and J lost 5 bases. The CDR3 contains 15 residues. CDR3 sequence reads: CSVDSRGQGTGELFF. The DNA for the CDR3 is TGCAGCGTTGATAGTAGGGGACAGGGAACCGGGGAGCTGTTTTTT.

The chain uses TRBV6-1 and TRBJ1-2; maybe TRBD1 (5 bases). The CDR3 runs to 14 residues. Germline-derived CDR1 and CDR2 are MNHNS and SASEGT. Trimming took 4 bases from V and 0 from J, leaving 9 bases between them. In nucleotides, the CDR3 is TGTGCCAGCAGTGGGGGACTGACTAACTATGGCTACACCTTC. This encodes CASSGGLTNYGYTF.

The chain links TRBV4-2 to TRBJ2-2; 7 nucleotides line up with TRBD2. CDR1 and CDR2 (germline): LGHNA, YNFKEQ. V was pared by 4 bases and J by 0 bases, with 5 bases of the junction left unmatched. The CDR3 length is 16 residues. In DNA, the CDR3 is TGTGCCAGCAGCCCACTAGCGCACGCGAACACCGGGGAGCTGTTTTTT. Translation: CASSPLAHANTGELFF.

This clone was seen a single time. This chain joins TRBV19 and TRBJ1-5; possible D gene TRBD1, 6 bases. Germline V gene data show CDR1 as LNHDA and CDR2 as SQIVND (reference sequence). The CDR3 length is 17 residues. The ends were cut back, 2 bases at V and 1 base at J, with 15 bases in the middle. The CDR3 region is CASSILPPGHSNQPQHF. DNA of the CDR3: TGTGCCAGTAGTATACTCCCCCCGGGACACAGCAATCAGCCCCAGCATTTT.

The chain joins TRBV5-4 to TRBJ1-1; D is undetermined. V gave up 0 bases and J gave up 1 base, with 4 bases separating them. This CDR3 has 13 amino acids. CDR1 is SGHNT, CDR2 YYREEE, per germline (reference sequence). The chain's CDR3 is CASSLAENTEAFF. The CDR3, as DNA: TGTGCCAGCAGCTTGGCAGAGAACACTGAAGCTTTCTTT.

The chain is built from TRBV6-5 and TRBJ1-5; 9 bases agree with TRBD1. Germline CDR1 is MNHEY and CDR2 is SVGAGI. The CDR3 has 16 amino acids. Trimming at V came to 4 bases and at J to 3 bases, leaving 7 bases not matched to a gene. The CDR3 reads CASSSRDRDHNQPQHF. CDR3 DNA: TGTGCCAGCAGTTCCCGGGACAGGGACCACAATCAGCCCCAGCATTTT.

The chain carries TRBV30 and TRBJ2-3, with a tentative D call TRBD1 (5 bases). V was trimmed by 2 bases and J by 6 bases, leaving 15 bases between them. The CDR3 totals 14 residues. Germline CDR1 reads GTSNPN; CDR2 reads SVGIG (reference sequence). The CDR3 DNA reads TGTGCCTGGAGTAAGGACATGGCATCGGATACGCAGTATTTT. Its translation is CAWSKDMASDTQYF.

The J gene is TRBJ1-5, the V gene TRBV19; no firm D call. There are 15 residues in the CDR3. Germline CDR1 reads LNHDA; CDR2 reads SQIVND (reference sequence). Trimming removed 7 bases at V and 4 bases at J, with 17 bases between. The CDR3 DNA is TGTGCCAGTAACATAGCGGCATTTCTAAATCAGCCCCAGCATTTT. It is translated as CASNIAAFLNQPQHF.

The chain uses TRBV7-9 and TRBJ1-4; D call uncertain. CDR1 and CDR2 (germline): SEHNR, FQNEAQ (reference sequence). This CDR3 has 14 residues. Trimming took 1 base from V and 8 from J, leaving 11 bases between them. The CDR3 DNA reads TGTGCCAGCAGCTTAGGAGGAGGTGACGAAAAACTGTTTTTT. Translating it yields CASSLGGGDEKLFF.

This clone was recorded a few times. This sequence joins TRBV30 and TRBJ1-6; possible D gene TRBD1, 5 bases. The CDR3 extends over 16 amino acids. Trimming left V 2 bases short and J 8 bases short, with 19 bases between. The germline V gene has CDR1 GTSNPN and CDR2 SVGIG (reference sequence). In DNA form, the CDR3 reads TGTGCCTGGAGTCCCCTGGGACTGGTTTCTGATTCACCCCTCCACTTT. This encodes CAWSPLGLVSDSPLHF.

V gene TRBV19 combines with J gene TRBJ2-5; weak D call: TRBD1 (6 bases). The CDR3 sequence is 17 residues long. Trimming took 2 bases from V and 2 from J, leaving 18 bases between them. Germline V CDR1 and CDR2: LNHDA, SQIVND (reference sequence). The CDR3 bases are TGTGCCAGTAGTATACAGGGGAACCGAGGGTATCAAGAGACCCAGTACTTC. This gives the protein CASSIQGNRGYQETQYF.

CDR3 sequence: CASSSGPRGEAFF. The CDR3 DNA sequence: TGTGCCAGCAGCTCCGGTCCCAGGGGTGAAGCTTTCTTT. This chain links TRBV7-2 with TRBJ1-1; D might be TRBD1 (6 bases). V gave up 4 bases and J gave up 7 bases, with 13 bases separating them. This CDR3 region has 13 residues. The germline V gene has CDR1 SGHTA and CDR2 FQGNSA.

The J gene is TRBJ1-5, the V gene TRBV5-1; 9 nucleotides align to TRBD1. Trimming at V came to 0 bases and at J to 2 bases, leaving 0 bases not matched to a gene. CDR3 length: 15 residues. Germline values: CDR1 SGHRS, CDR2 YFSETQ. CDR3 loop: CASSLGQGGNQPQHF. The CDR3 nucleotides are TGCGCCAGCAGCTTGGGACAGGGGGGCAATCAGCCCCAGCATTTT.

V gene TRBV25-1 combines with J gene TRBJ2-5; 7 nucleotides line up with TRBD1. The CDR3 loop spans 12 amino acids. Germline lookup yields CDR1 MGHDK and CDR2 SYGVNS. V was clipped by 6 bases and J by 5 bases; unmatched bases: 3. The chain's CDR3 is CASRRGLETQYF. CDR3 in DNA: TGTGCCAGCAGGAGGGGGCTGGAGACCCAGTACTTC.

The chain couples TRBV28 to TRBJ1-2; 11 bases line up with TRBD1. Germline assignment: CDR1 MDHEN and CDR2 SYDVKM. Trimming at V came to 4 bases and at J to 8 bases, leaving 9 bases not matched to a gene. CDR3 length: 15 amino acids. For the CDR3, the DNA is TGTGCCAGCAGTTCCCACGGACAGGGGGCGAACGGCTACACCTTC. Its protein is CASSSHGQGANGYTF.

This rearrangement joins TRBV27 to TRBJ2-3, with 12 nucleotides matching TRBD2. CDR3 size: 17 residues. Germline loops: CDR1 MNHEY, CDR2 SMNVEV (reference sequence). Germline trimming cut 3 bases from V and 1 base from J; bases unmatched to any gene: 5. The CDR3 DNA sequence: TGTGCCAGCAGTTTCCGGACTAGCGGGAAGGGCACAGATACGCAGTATTTT. This sequence encodes CASSFRTSGKGTDTQYF.

This clone was seen only a few times. The chain joins TRBV28 to TRBJ1-5; the D gene is possibly TRBD1 (6 bases). Trimming cost V 7 bases and J 2 bases, with 15 bases left between them. CDR3 length: 15 residues. CDR1 and CDR2 from the germline V gene are MDHEN and SYDVKM. CDR3 sequence: CASTLRGRGNQPQHF. In nucleotides, the CDR3 is TGTGCCAGCACCCTCAGGGGCAGGGGCAATCAGCCCCAGCATTTT. Full variable domain (missing parts from reference TRBV28 and TRBJ1-5): DVKVTQSSRYLVKRTGEKVFLECVQDMDHENMFWYRQDPGLGLRLIYFSYDVKMKEKGDIPEGYSVSREKKERFSLILESASTNQTSMYLCASTLRGRGNQPQHFGDGTRLSIL.

The chain carries TRBV4-2 and TRBJ2-7, with D possibly TRBD1 on 5 matching bases. This CDR3 has 15 amino acids. The germline V and J ends were trimmed by 1 base and 3 bases, with 13 bases remaining between them. The germline V gene encodes CDR1 LGHNA and CDR2 YNFKEQ. In DNA, the CDR3 is TGTGCCAGCAGCCAAGTATTGGGGCCAGGCTACGAGCAGTACTTC. Translation gives CASSQVLGPGYEQYF.

The chain employs TRBV7-3 and TRBJ2-7; D possibly corresponds to TRBD1 (5 bases). Germline V gene lookup returns CDR1 SGHTA and CDR2 FQGTGA. The CDR3 extends over 13 amino acids. Trimming took off 3 bases at V and 0 bases at J, with 6 bases between the two ends. The CDR3 DNA sequence: TGTGCCAGCAGCTTTGACAGCTCCTACGAGCAGTACTTC. This codes for CASSFDSSYEQYF.

This clone occurred a few times. The rearrangement links TRBV29-1 to TRBJ1-2; D is perhaps TRBD1 (5 bases). The germline V gene encodes CDR1 SQVTM and CDR2 ANQGSEA. V gave up 2 bases and J gave up 4 bases, with 17 bases separating them. The length of the CDR3 is 15 residues. CDR3 nucleotide sequence: TGCAGCGTTGAATTTCCGGCGGGACGGAGCTATGGCTACACCTTC. Amino acid sequence: CSVEFPAGRSYGYTF.

The J gene is TRBJ1-2, the V gene TRBV6-5; no definite D call. The germline gives CDR1 MNHEY, CDR2 SVGAGI. The CDR3 has 13 amino acids. V lost 4 bases, J lost 3 bases, and 9 bases lay in between. CDR3 sequence: CASSSRVDYGYTF. As DNA, the CDR3 is TGTGCCAGCAGTTCCCGGGTGGACTATGGCTACACCTTC.

The CDR3 DNA sequence: TGTGCCAGCAGCTTGGACCCAGGGGGCCGGGGGGCCAACGTCCTGACTTTC. This gives the protein CASSLDPGGRGANVLTF. The chain links TRBV5-4 to TRBJ2-6; TRBD1 agrees at 8 bases. CDR3 length: 17 amino acids. Germline lookup yields CDR1 SGHNT and CDR2 YYREEE (reference sequence). Germline trimming cut 0 bases from V and 4 bases from J; bases unmatched to any gene: 6.

In this sample, this clone turned up a few times. V is TRBV11-1 and J is TRBJ1-5; D not resolved. The length of the CDR3 is 15 residues. V lost 1 base, J lost 6 bases, and 13 bases lay in between. Germline V gives CDR1 SGHAT, CDR2 FQDESV (reference sequence). For the CDR3, the DNA is TGTGCCAGCAGCTTAGGTCCCGTTTCGGGTCAGCCCCAGCATTTT. Amino acid sequence: CASSLGPVSGQPQHF. Filled out from reference TRBV11-1 and TRBJ1-5, the complete variable domain reads EAEVAQSPRYKITEKSQAVAFWCDPISGHATLYWYRQILGQGPELLVQFQDESVVDDSQLPKDRFSAERLKGVDSTLKIQPAELGDSAMYLCASSLGPVSGQPQHFGDGTRLSIL.

V is TRBV6-4 and J is TRBJ2-1; 7 bases match TRBD2. CDR1 and CDR2 from the germline V gene are MRHNA and SNTAGT. Losses at the gene ends were 4 bases for V and 6 bases for J; bases not matched to a gene: 12. The CDR3 consists of 16 residues. This chain's CDR3 is CASSGGGAGFSNEQFF. The CDR3 DNA is TGTGCCAGCAGTGGGGGGGGAGCGGGTTTCTCCAATGAGCAGTTCTTC.

V and J are TRBV4-2 and TRBJ2-1, with 9 positions matching TRBD2. This CDR3 has 16 amino acids. Looked up from germline, CDR1 is LGHNA and CDR2 is YNFKEQ. V lost 0 bases to trimming and J lost 7 bases; unmatched junction nucleotides: 7. The CDR3 region is CASSQDLFSGRNEQFF. The CDR3 DNA reads as TGTGCCAGCAGCCAAGATCTTTTTAGCGGGAGAAATGAGCAGTTCTTC.

V and J are TRBV19 and TRBJ2-5; 16 bases map to TRBD2. Per germline, CDR1 LNHDA and CDR2 SQIVND (reference sequence). This CDR3 contains 20 residues. The trim removed 5 bases at V and 1 base at J, leaving 13 bases unmatched. The DNA of the CDR3 is TGTGCCAGTAGTGTTACCGGGACTAGCGGGAGGGCCGGGCGCCAAGAGACCCAGTACTTC. Translated: CASSVTGTSGRAGRQETQYF.